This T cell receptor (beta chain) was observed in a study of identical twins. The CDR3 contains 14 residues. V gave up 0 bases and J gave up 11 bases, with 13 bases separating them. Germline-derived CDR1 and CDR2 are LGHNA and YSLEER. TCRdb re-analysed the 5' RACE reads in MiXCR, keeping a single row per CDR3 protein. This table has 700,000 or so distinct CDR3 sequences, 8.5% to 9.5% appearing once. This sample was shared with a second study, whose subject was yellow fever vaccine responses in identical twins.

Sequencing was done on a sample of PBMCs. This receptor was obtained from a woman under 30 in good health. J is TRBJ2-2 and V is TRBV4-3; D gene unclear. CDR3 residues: CASSQESWAVELFF. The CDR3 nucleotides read TGCGCCAGCAGCCAAGAATCCTGGGCGGTTGAGCTGTTTTTT.